The 28 T cell receptor beta chains in this list originate from one sample, sequenced in a study of early T cells in non-severe SARS-CoV-2 infection. TCRdb called the 5' RACE reads again in MiXCR, with one record for every CDR3 protein. The data show about 48,000 distinct CDR3 sequences, around 9.5% seen once. Sequencing was done on a sample of whole blood. The receptors shown here come from an adult who was a healthcare worker with PCR-confirmed SARS-CoV-2 infection or an uninfected control (not recorded which).

This clonotype was seen more than once but under ten times. The chain combines TRBV29-1 with TRBJ2-1; a weak D match, TRBD1 (6 bases). The CDR3 has 14 residues. V was trimmed by 1 base and J by 3 bases, leaving 10 bases between them. The germline gives CDR1 SQVTM, CDR2 ANQGSEA. In DNA form, the CDR3 reads TGCAGCGTTGAAGGGGGGACAAGCTACAATGAGCAGTTCTTC. Protein product: CSVEGGTSYNEQFF.

The rearrangement uses TRBV20-1 and TRBJ1-1, with D possibly being TRBD1 (6 bases). V gave up 2 bases and J gave up 1 base, with 14 bases separating them. CDR1 DFQATT and CDR2 SNEGSKA come from the germline V gene (reference sequence). This CDR3 is 15 amino acids long. CDR3 residues: CSARPMWGQNTEAFF. The DNA for the CDR3 is TGCAGTGCTAGACCGATGTGGGGACAGAACACTGAAGCTTTCTTT.

This clonotype was observed many times. The rearrangement links TRBV29-1 to TRBJ2-1; a possible D gene is TRBD2 (5 bases). V lost 4 bases and J 0 bases, leaving 10 bases between the germline ends. The germline CDR1 and CDR2 sequences are SQVTM and ANQGSEA. CDR3 size: 14 residues. CDR3 nucleotides: TGCAGCGTTGGAGCGGAATACTCCTACAATGAGCAGTTCTTC. Protein sequence: CSVGAEYSYNEQFF.

This clonotype was detected ten times or more. V is TRBV5-6 and J is TRBJ2-1, with D perhaps matching TRBD1 (6 bases). This CDR3 contains 13 residues. CDR1 is SGHDT, CDR2 YYEEEE, per germline. V lost 4 bases and J lost 9, with 14 bases in between. The CDR3 nucleotides read TGTGCCAGCAGCCCAGGGGCACGGGGTGAGCAGTTCTTC. Protein product: CASSPGARGEQFF.

This clonotype was recorded a few times. The CDR3 region has the DNA TGCAGCGTTGTCGAGGCTTATGGCTACACCTTC. Its translation is CSVVEAYGYTF. The V call is TRBV29-1, the J call TRBJ1-2; D is unresolved. There are 11 residues in the CDR3. Trimming pared 4 bases from V and 5 bases from J, leaving 8 bases between. CDR1 is SQVTM and CDR2 is ANQGSEA in the germline V gene. The variable domain in full, completed from reference TRBV29-1 and TRBJ1-2, reads SAVISQKPSRDICQRGTSLTIQCQVDSQVTMMFWYRQQPGQSLTLIATANQGSEATYESGFVIDKFPISRPNLTFSTLTVSNMSPEDSSIYLCSVVEAYGYTFGSGTRLTVV.

This chain joins TRBV9 and TRBJ2-3; 9 nucleotides align to TRBD2. V was clipped by 2 bases and J by 3 bases; unmatched bases: 7. This CDR3 region has 16 residues. Germline V gene lookup returns CDR1 SGDLS and CDR2 YYNGEE. CDR3 nucleotides: TGTGCCAGCAGCGTGACTAGCGGAGCCTCGACAGATACGCAGTATTTT. This encodes CASSVTSGASTDTQYF.

Ten or more counts support this clonotype. V gene TRBV11-2 combines with J gene TRBJ1-4; TRBD1 might be the D (6 bases). The germline V gene has CDR1 SGHAT and CDR2 FQNNGV. The CDR3 is 15 residues long. The ends were cut back, 3 bases at V and 3 bases at J, with 11 bases in the middle. CDR3 amino acids: CASSFGTTSNEKLFF. The CDR3 DNA reads as TGTGCCAGCAGCTTCGGGACAACCTCTAATGAAAAACTGTTTTTT.

In this sample, this clonotype turned up many times. The chain uses TRBV12-3 or TRBV12-4 and TRBJ2-5, with D unclear. This CDR3 contains 14 residues. V was clipped by 3 bases and J by 5 bases, with 13 bases between them. The CDR3: CASSLFRGLETQYF. The DNA for the CDR3 is TGTGCCAGCAGTTTGTTCCGAGGATTGGAGACCCAGTACTTC.

This clonotype came up many times. The genes are TRBV3-1 and TRBJ1-6, with D possibly matching TRBD1 (5 bases). Germline V CDR1 and CDR2: LGHDT, YNNKEL (reference sequence). The CDR3 runs 15 residues. Trimming pared 1 base from V and 4 bases from J, leaving 8 bases between. The CDR3 nucleotides are TGTGCCAGCAGCCAAGTGAGGGGATATAATTCACCCCTCCACTTT. Encoded protein: CASSQVRGYNSPLHF.

This clonotype was counted only a few times. The chain employs TRBV3-1 and TRBJ2-2; D is uncertain. V was pared by 2 bases and J by 0 bases, with 10 bases between. Germline V CDR1 and CDR2: LGHDT, YNNKEL (reference sequence). This CDR3 has 16 amino acids. This chain's CDR3 is CASSQRRRSNTGELFF. For the CDR3, the DNA is TGTGCCAGCAGCCAAAGAAGGCGGTCGAACACCGGGGAGCTGTTTTTT.

This clonotype was seen at least ten times. The chain carries TRBV5-1 and TRBJ2-7; a possible D gene is TRBD2 (7 bases). CDR3 length equals 14 residues. V was pared by 4 bases and J by 4 bases, with 15 bases between. Germline values: CDR1 SGHRS, CDR2 YFSETQ. The DNA for the CDR3 is TGCGCCAGCAGCGGCGGCGGGGGCGCGTACGAGCAGTACTTC. Its translation: CASSGGGGAYEQYF.

This rearrangement joins TRBV30 to TRBJ2-7; 11 bases agree with TRBD2. The CDR3 loop spans 18 amino acids. The germline CDR1 and CDR2 sequences are GTSNPN and SVGIG (reference sequence). With 4 bases clipped from V and 3 bases from J, the junction kept 17 bases outside the gene matches. The CDR3 DNA follows: TGTGCCTGGACTCATACCGGGACTAGCGGTCCCCAACGCTACGAGCAGTACTTC. Translating it yields CAWTHTGTSGPQRYEQYF.

This chain uses TRBV29-1 with TRBJ1-3; D is unclear. This CDR3 comprises 14 residues. The germline CDR1 and CDR2 sequences are SQVTM and ANQGSEA. Trimming took 3 bases from V and 0 from J, leaving 9 bases between them. The CDR3 protein is CSVEGRNSGNTIYF. DNA of the CDR3: TGCAGCGTTGAGGGCAGGAACTCTGGAAACACCATATATTTT.

Ten or more counts support this clonotype. The J gene is TRBJ2-3, the V gene TRBV7-7; D is possibly TRBD1 (6 bases). V lost 1 base, J lost 5 bases, and 10 bases lay in between. Germline assignment: CDR1 SSHAT and CDR2 FNYEAQ (reference sequence). The CDR3 contains 14 residues. CDR3 nucleotides: TGTGCCAGCAGCTTAGGGGGGCCTGGAGATACGCAGTATTTT. It encodes CASSLGGPGDTQYF.

The table lists this clonotype with many counts. The genes are TRBV11-2 and TRBJ2-1; D is possibly TRBD1 or TRBD2 (6 bases each). Trimming pared 3 bases from V and 1 base from J, leaving 19 bases between. Germline assignment: CDR1 SGHAT and CDR2 FQNNGV. This CDR3 region has 18 residues. In DNA, the CDR3 is TGTGCCAGCAGCTTTACGGGGAAAGGGGGGCTATCCTACAATGAGCAGTTCTTC. Its translation: CASSFTGKGGLSYNEQFF.

This clonotype showed up just a few times. The chain uses TRBV5-4 and TRBJ2-3, with D uncertain. Trimming pared 2 bases from V and 2 bases from J, leaving 12 bases between. Germline values: CDR1 SGHNT, CDR2 YYREEE (reference sequence). The CDR3 runs 15 residues. CDR3 loop: CASSFLADPTDTQYF. The CDR3 nucleotides read TGTGCCAGCAGCTTTTTAGCCGATCCCACAGATACGCAGTATTTT.

The chain joins TRBV4-1 to TRBJ1-3; D call uncertain. CDR3 length: 15 residues. With 3 bases removed from V and 0 bases from J, the gap between germline ends came to 9 bases. From germline, CDR1 is MGHRA and CDR2 YSYEKL. DNA for the CDR3: TGCGCCAGCAGCCAGGACTGGGGCTCTGGAAACACCATATATTTT. Protein product: CASSQDWGSGNTIYF.

This clonotype was seen many times. The CDR3 reads CASRTGFGSNQPQHF. DNA of the CDR3: TGCGCCAGCAGGACAGGGTTCGGGAGCAATCAGCCCCAGCATTTT. The rearrangement links TRBV5-1 to TRBJ1-5, with 7 bases identical to TRBD1. The V and J ends lost 5 bases and 1 base, in that order; junction bases with no gene match: 6. Per germline, CDR1 SGHRS and CDR2 YFSETQ. The CDR3 has 15 residues.

This clonotype occurred many times. The chain has TRBV21-1 and TRBJ2-7; the D call TRBD2 from the table was never checked on the DNA. TRBV21-1 is noted as a pseudogene. CDR3 length: 17 amino acids. Here the CDR3 DNA reads TGTGCCAGCAGCCCCAGGGGCCGGAGGGCCGTTATATACGAGCAGTACTTC. Translation gives CASSPRGRRAVIYEQYF.

Many counts were recorded for this clonotype. V is TRBV27 and J is TRBJ1-4; no clear D. Germline V gives CDR1 MNHEY, CDR2 SMNVEV (reference sequence). Trimming left V 1 base short and J 0 bases short, with 6 bases between. The CDR3 contains 15 residues. The CDR3 protein is CASSLFPATNEKLFF. The CDR3 DNA is TGTGCCAGCAGTTTATTTCCAGCAACTAATGAAAAACTGTTTTTT.

Sample share makes this clonotype medium-sized. J is TRBJ2-3 and V is TRBV3-1, with 9 nucleotides matching TRBD1. Germline V gene sequence: CDR1 LGHDT, CDR2 YNNKEL (reference sequence). With 6 bases clipped from V and 2 bases from J, the junction kept 6 bases outside the gene matches. There are 15 residues in the CDR3. Written as DNA, the CDR3 is TGTGCCAGCAGTCCCGGGACAGGGTTCACAGATACGCAGTATTTT. Translation: CASSPGTGFTDTQYF.

This clonotype was counted many times. This chain uses TRBV5-1 with TRBJ2-5, with TRBD2 matching 11 bases. The CDR3 is 14 amino acids. V gave up 6 bases and J gave up 5 bases; unmatched junction bases: 6. Germline CDR1 SGHRS, CDR2 YFSETQ. The CDR3 loop is CASTSTSGTETQYF. In nucleotides, the CDR3 is TGCGCCAGCACATCGACTAGCGGGACGGAGACCCAGTACTTC.

The gene calls are TRBV28 and TRBJ1-1; TRBD1 aligns across 10 bases. Germline CDR1 MDHEN, CDR2 SYDVKM. The length of the CDR3 is 15 residues. J was trimmed by 3 bases and V by 3 bases; bases with no gene match: 4. The CDR3 reads CASSFPGTGDTEAFF. CDR3 nucleotide sequence: TGTGCCAGCAGTTTCCCCGGGACAGGGGACACTGAAGCTTTCTTT.

The DNA of the CDR3 is TGCAGCGTTACCGATGACTGGGGCTCCTACAATGAGCAGTTCTTC. It specifies CSVTDDWGSYNEQFF. This sequence joins TRBV29-1 and TRBJ2-1; D call uncertain. Germline V gene sequence: CDR1 SQVTM, CDR2 ANQGSEA. V was shortened by 5 bases and J by 0 bases, with 14 bases between the two germline ends. CDR3 length: 15 residues.

This chain links TRBV27 with TRBJ1-1; 7 nucleotides line up with TRBD1. The CDR3 contains 16 residues. Germline CDR1 reads MNHEY; CDR2 reads SMNVEV (reference sequence). With 5 bases clipped from V and 0 bases from J, the junction kept 9 bases outside the gene matches. Written as DNA, the CDR3 is TGTGCCAGCAGTCAGACAGGGTTTCAAATGAACACTGAAGCTTTCTTT. The encoded protein is CASSQTGFQMNTEAFF.

This clonotype has a count of ten or more. This sequence joins TRBV25-1 and TRBJ1-1; TRBD1 is a possible D gene (6 bases). The V gene lost 4 bases and the J gene lost 2 bases, with 14 bases spanning the gap. Germline CDR1 reads MGHDK; CDR2 reads SYGVNS. CDR3 length equals 15 residues. CDR3 nucleotides: TGTGCCAGCAGTGGGGTGTCAGGGGCAAACACTGAAGCTTTCTTT. Translation gives CASSGVSGANTEAFF.

This clonotype came up a few times. The gene calls are TRBV7-9 and TRBJ1-2; tentatively, D is TRBD1 (5 bases). The CDR3 totals 12 residues. Trimming removed 1 base from V and 12 bases from J, with 12 bases in between. Germline CDR1 is SEHNR and CDR2 is FQNEAQ (reference sequence). CDR3: CASSLGARDDTF. The CDR3 region has the DNA TGTGCCAGCAGCTTAGGAGCCAGGGATGACACCTTC.

A note on this clonotype: This may be a read error, as it is one base from a much larger clone. Given the absence of the conserved phenylalanine or tryptophan at the CDR3 end, a read error is likely. This rearrangement joins TRBV12-3 or TRBV12-4 to TRBJ2-7; 9 bases match TRBD1. The length of the CDR3 is 14 residues. The V gene end was trimmed by 4 bases and the J gene end by 5 bases; junction bases not matched to a gene: 6. In DNA form, the CDR3 reads TGTGCCAGCAGTTCAGACAGGGGGTACGACGAGCAGTACTAC. This gives the protein CASSSDRGYDEQYY.